The clone carrying this T cell receptor beta chain was seen repeatedly, ten times or more. The CDR3 contains 13 residues. V lost 4 bases and J 2 bases, leaving 7 bases between the germline ends. Germline assignment: CDR1 SGHTA and CDR2 FQGNSA. This entry comes from a study of T-cell reconstitution after alpha-beta-depleted transplantation in children. This sample's TCRbeta library carried unique molecular identifier barcodes. TCRdb used MiXCR to reprocess the PCR reads, holding one entry per CDR3 protein. The top ten clones hold 10% of a sample with a few hundred thousand distinct CDR3 sequences, 9.9% of them seen once.

The specimen comprised PBMCs from the stem cell graft donor, sampled from the stem cell graft. The V gene is TRBV7-2, the J gene TRBJ2-3; no clear D gene. This receptor was taken from a human donor who donated a stem cell graft to a child with SCID. The CDR3 loop reads CASSSTFTDTQYF. The CDR3 nucleotides read TGTGCCAGCAGCTCCACTTTCACAGATACGCAGTATTTT.